These 10 T cell receptor beta chains were sequenced from one sample in a study of OX40 agonist ivuxolimab in advanced cancers. The repertoire was sequenced with immunoSEQ multiplex PCR; TCRdb's copy has only in-frame clones and lacks some. The sample comprises some 59,000 clones, about 90% of which are singletons, and roughly 5% rests with the top ten. The sequences come from CD4+ or CD8+ T cells sorted from blood, collected in a trial of the OX40 agonist ivuxolimab. All receptors derive from an adult with an advanced solid tumor such as melanoma, head and neck, liver or kidney cancer.

The rearrangement links TRBV7-9 to TRBJ1-1; D not resolved. CDR3 size: 14 residues. V lost 1 base, J lost 5 bases, and 11 bases lay in between. Germline V gene data show CDR1 as SEHNR and CDR2 as FQNEAQ (reference sequence). The CDR3, as DNA: TGTGCCAGCAGCTTAGGGTTTGAGTTAACTGAAGCTTTCTTT. Protein product: CASSLGFELTEAFF. Combining the CDR3 with reference TRBV7-9 and TRBJ1-1 gives the whole variable domain DTGVSQNPRHKITKRGQNVTFRCDPISEHNRLYWYRQTLGQGPEFLTYFQNEAQLEKSRLLSDRFSAERPKGSFSTLEIQRTEQGDSAMYLCASSLGFELTEAFFGQGTRLTVV.

The chain couples TRBV6-5 to TRBJ2-1, with D unclear. There are 12 residues in the CDR3. The germline V gene has CDR1 MNHEY and CDR2 SVGAGI. Trimming removed 5 bases from V and 5 bases from J, with 7 bases in between. The chain's CDR3 is CASSRHHNEQFF. In DNA form, the CDR3 reads TGTGCCAGCAGTCGACACCACAATGAGCAGTTCTTC.

The chain carries TRBV5-6 and TRBJ2-3; the D is unclear. In germline, CDR1 is SGHDT, CDR2 YYEEEE. The length of the CDR3 is 14 residues. V lost 2 bases and J 4 bases, leaving 11 bases between the germline ends. As DNA, the CDR3 is TGTGCCAGCAGCTTAGGTGGGCTTGCAGATACGCAGTATTTT. Translated: CASSLGGLADTQYF.

The CDR3 is CASSIGGGPLKKYF. CDR3 bases: TGTGCCAGCAGTATAGGCGGGGGTCCTCTGAAGAAGTACTTC. This chain links TRBV28 with TRBJ2-5; TRBD2 aligns across 7 bases. This CDR3 is 14 amino acids long. The germline CDR1 and CDR2 sequences are MDHEN and SYDVKM. After removal of 5 bases from V and 12 bases from J, the junction contained 15 bases not matched to a gene.

CDR3 DNA sequence: TGTGCCAGTAGTACCCTAGAGAGGAGGGAGCCGTACAATGAGCAGTTCTTC. The encoded protein is CASSTLERREPYNEQFF. The chain uses TRBV19 and TRBJ2-1, with D tentatively TRBD2 (6 bases). The germline V gene encodes CDR1 LNHDA and CDR2 SQIVND (reference sequence). V lost 4 bases and J 4 bases, leaving 20 bases between the germline ends. CDR3 length: 17 residues.

This clone was counted a single time. The CDR3 nucleotides read TGTGCCACCAGCAGAGAACAAACAGGGACCACAGATACGCAGTATTTT. Its protein product is CATSREQTGTTDTQYF. The chain carries TRBV15 and TRBJ2-3; tentatively, D is TRBD1 (6 bases). Trimming took off 0 bases at V and 2 bases at J, with 12 bases between the two ends. Germline-derived CDR1 and CDR2 are LNHNV and YYDKDF (reference sequence). The CDR3 covers 16 residues. Together with reference TRBV15 and TRBJ2-3, the CDR3 gives the full variable domain: DAMVIQNPRYQVTQFGKPVTLSCSQTLNHNVMYWYQQKSSQAPKLLFHYYDKDFNNEADTPDNFQSRRPNTSFCFLDIRSPGLGDTAMYLCATSREQTGTTDTQYFGPGTRLTVL.

V gene TRBV7-3 combines with J gene TRBJ2-2; D gene uncertain. The CDR3 has 14 amino acids. V lost 4 bases to trimming and J lost 9 bases, with 15 bases between them. Germline V gives CDR1 SGHTA, CDR2 FQGTGA. The CDR3 here is CASSSGSATRELFF. Written as DNA, the CDR3 is TGTGCCAGCAGCTCCGGGTCGGCAACCCGGGAGCTGTTTTTT.

The V and J genes are TRBV19 and TRBJ1-1, with a tentative D call TRBD1 (6 bases). Trimming cost V 3 bases and J 3 bases, with 11 bases left between them. The CDR3 consists of 14 residues. The germline V gene has CDR1 LNHDA and CDR2 SQIVND (reference sequence). In nucleotides, the CDR3 is TGTGCCAGTAGTATTCCAGGGGAGTACACTGAAGCTTTCTTT. Its translation: CASSIPGEYTEAFF.

V gene TRBV10-3 combines with J gene TRBJ2-5, with D maybe TRBD2 (6 bases). The CDR3 contains 14 residues. V was trimmed by 3 bases and J by 5 bases, leaving 13 bases between them. Per germline, CDR1 ENHRY and CDR2 SYGVKD. DNA of the CDR3: TGTGCCATCAGTGAAGGAGGAGGGTTGGAGACCCAGTACTTC. This sequence encodes CAISEGGGLETQYF.

The chain links TRBV11-1 to TRBJ2-2; TRBD2 is a possible D gene (5 bases). The CDR3 covers 13 residues. V gave up 7 bases and J gave up 6 bases, with 12 bases separating them. From germline, CDR1 is SGHAT and CDR2 FQDESV (reference sequence). The CDR3 region has the DNA TGTGCCAGCATCAGCAGAGGGTCCGGGGAGCTGTTTTTT. Amino acid sequence: CASISRGSGELFF. Based on the CDR3 plus reference TRBV11-1 and TRBJ2-2, the full variable domain is EAEVAQSPRYKITEKSQAVAFWCDPISGHATLYWYRQILGQGPELLVQFQDESVVDDSQLPKDRFSAERLKGVDSTLKIQPAELGDSAMYLCASISRGSGELFFGEGSRLTVL.